Shown below are 10 T cell receptor beta chains from a single sample sequenced in a study of type 1 regulatory T cells. TCRdb reanalysed the reads using MiXCR and keeps one entry per CDR3 protein. Here the sample spans about 65,000 distinct CDR3 sequences, almost 50% being singletons. No antigen has been identified for these receptors. Source material: cultured non-Tr1 T cells, either the whole culture or a sorted T cell fraction (not recorded which). The receptors were gathered from a human donor in good health.

This clonotype has just a few counts. V gene TRBV7-9 combines with J gene TRBJ1-6; D may be TRBD1 (6 bases). Trimming took off 5 bases at V and 13 bases at J, with 30 bases between the two ends. The CDR3 totals 18 residues. Germline V gene data show CDR1 as SEHNR and CDR2 as FQNEAQ (reference sequence). The CDR3 nucleotides read TGTGCCAGCAGCCCCGGACAGTGGGGGACGAGAGCGGAGCGGCCCCTCCACTTT. Its protein product is CASSPGQWGTRAERPLHF.

The genes are TRBV20-1 and TRBJ2-1; the D gene is possibly TRBD2 (6 bases). V gave up 4 bases and J gave up 2 bases, with 9 bases separating them. The CDR3 runs 13 residues. From germline, CDR1 is DFQATT and CDR2 SNEGSKA (reference sequence). The CDR3: CSAIAATYNEQFF. CDR3 DNA sequence: TGCAGTGCTATAGCGGCAACCTACAATGAGCAGTTCTTC.

The rearrangement links TRBV3-1 to TRBJ2-1; 13 bases line up with TRBD2. Germline values: CDR1 LGHDT, CDR2 YNNKEL (reference sequence). Unmatched junction bases numbered 9, after V lost 6 bases and J lost 7 bases. The CDR3 runs 16 residues. The CDR3 sequence is CASSPTSGGPSNEQFF. In DNA, the CDR3 is TGTGCCAGCAGTCCGACTAGCGGGGGGCCCTCGAATGAGCAGTTCTTC.

CDR3 nucleotide sequence: TGTGCCAGCAGCTTGGCAGCGCCCCCGGGCCGTGAGCAGTTCTTC. This sequence encodes CASSLAAPPGREQFF. This chain connects TRBV7-2 to TRBJ2-1; D remains unclear. V was cut by 3 bases and J by 9 bases, with 18 bases left in between. Germline CDR1 is SGHTA and CDR2 is FQGNSA. This CDR3 region has 15 residues.

Remarks on this clonotype: Being one base from a much bigger clone, this may be a read error. J is TRBJ2-3 and V is TRBV24-1; D not certain. Germline values: CDR1 KGHDR, CDR2 SFDVKD. The CDR3 totals 11 residues. DNA of the CDR3: TGTACCACCAGTCAATCAGATACGCAGTATTTT. Its protein is CTTSQSDTQYF.

This clonotype was seen only a few times. The chain links TRBV20-1 to TRBJ2-7, with 8 bases that match TRBD1. After removal of 4 bases from V and 0 bases from J, the junction contained 11 bases not matched to a gene. Germline V gives CDR1 DFQATT, CDR2 SNEGSKA (reference sequence). CDR3 length: 16 amino acids. CDR3 sequence (DNA): TGCAGTGCTAAAGCAATCGACAGGGGAATCTCCTACGAGCAGTACTTC. Amino acids: CSAKAIDRGISYEQYF.

The gene calls are TRBV11-2 and TRBJ1-1; D unresolved. The V and J ends lost 3 bases and 4 bases respectively, with 12 bases between them. Germline V gene data show CDR1 as SGHAT and CDR2 as FQNNGV. The CDR3 runs 14 residues. The DNA of the CDR3 is TGTGCCAGCAGCTTGGAGGGCAGACCCACTGAAGCTTTCTTT. It encodes CASSLEGRPTEAFF.

This chain links TRBV5-1 with TRBJ2-7, with D perhaps matching TRBD1 (5 bases). Per germline, CDR1 SGHRS and CDR2 YFSETQ. The CDR3 runs 14 residues. V gave up 0 bases and J gave up 2 bases, with 9 bases separating them. The CDR3 region has the DNA TGCGCCAGCAGCTTGGGGCTGGACACCTACGAGCAGTACTTC. This gives the protein CASSLGLDTYEQYF.

The chain has TRBV12-3 or TRBV12-4 and TRBJ2-1; 8 nucleotides match TRBD2. The V and J ends lost 6 bases and 9 bases, in that order; junction bases with no gene match: 7. The length of the CDR3 is 13 residues. The CDR3 loop reads CASRFAGGSEQFF. As DNA, the CDR3 is TGTGCCAGCAGATTTGCGGGGGGCTCTGAGCAGTTCTTC.

Of note for this clonotype: One junction end does not reproduce the germline sequence, and a read error may be involved. The CDR3 is CAISLGTSVSSTDTQYF. The CDR3 DNA follows: TGTGCCATCAGCCTGGGGACTAGCGTGTCTAGCACAGATACGCAGTATTTT. The gene calls are TRBV4-2 and TRBJ2-3, with 10 bases that match TRBD2. The germline CDR1 and CDR2 sequences are LGHNA and YNFKEQ. The CDR3 length is 17 residues.